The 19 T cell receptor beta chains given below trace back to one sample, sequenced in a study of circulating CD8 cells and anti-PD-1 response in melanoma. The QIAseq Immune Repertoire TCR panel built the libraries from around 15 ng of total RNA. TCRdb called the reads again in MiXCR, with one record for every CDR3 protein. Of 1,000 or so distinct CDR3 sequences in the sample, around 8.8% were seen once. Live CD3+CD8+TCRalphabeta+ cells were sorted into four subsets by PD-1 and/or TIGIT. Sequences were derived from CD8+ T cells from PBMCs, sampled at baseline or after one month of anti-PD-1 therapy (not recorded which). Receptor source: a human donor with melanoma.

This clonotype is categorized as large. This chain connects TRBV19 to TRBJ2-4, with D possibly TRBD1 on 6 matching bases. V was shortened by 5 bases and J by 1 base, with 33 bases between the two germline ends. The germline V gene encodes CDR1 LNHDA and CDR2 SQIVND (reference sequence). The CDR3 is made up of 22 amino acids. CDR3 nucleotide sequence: TGTGCCAGTAGTCTCCAGCCGGGATCGACAGGAGAATCGATGGTGGCCAAAAACATTCAGTACTTC. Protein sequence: CASSLQPGSTGESMVAKNIQYF.

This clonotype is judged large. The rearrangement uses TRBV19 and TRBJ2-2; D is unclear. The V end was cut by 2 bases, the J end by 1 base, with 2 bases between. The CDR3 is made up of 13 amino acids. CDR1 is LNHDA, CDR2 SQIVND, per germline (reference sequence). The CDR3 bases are TGTGCCAGTAGTATAATGAACACCGGGGAGCTGTTTTTT. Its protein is CASSIMNTGELFF.

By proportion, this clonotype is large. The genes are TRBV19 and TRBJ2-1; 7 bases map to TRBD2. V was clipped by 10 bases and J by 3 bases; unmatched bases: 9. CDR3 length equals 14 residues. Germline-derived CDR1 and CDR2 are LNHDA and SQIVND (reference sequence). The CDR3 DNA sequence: TGTGCCACTCAGAGGACGGGGGGCTACAATGAGCAGTTCTTC. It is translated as CATQRTGGYNEQFF.

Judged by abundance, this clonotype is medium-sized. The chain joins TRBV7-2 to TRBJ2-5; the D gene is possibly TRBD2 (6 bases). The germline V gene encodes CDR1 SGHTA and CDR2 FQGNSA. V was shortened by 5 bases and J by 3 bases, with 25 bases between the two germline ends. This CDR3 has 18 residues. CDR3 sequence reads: CASSPRGVAVVGEETQYF. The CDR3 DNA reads TGTGCCAGCAGCCCCCGGGGAGTAGCGGTGGTTGGAGAAGAGACCCAGTACTTC.

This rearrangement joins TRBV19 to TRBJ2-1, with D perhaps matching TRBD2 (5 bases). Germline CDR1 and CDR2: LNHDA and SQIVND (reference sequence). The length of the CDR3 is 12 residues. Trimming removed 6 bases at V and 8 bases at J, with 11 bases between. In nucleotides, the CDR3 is TGTGCCAGTAGCTCGTACGGGGATGAGCAGTTCTTC. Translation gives CASSSYGDEQFF. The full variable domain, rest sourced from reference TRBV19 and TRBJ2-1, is DGGITQSPKYLFRKEGQNVTLSCEQNLNHDAMYWYRQDPGQGLRLIYYSQIVNDFQKGDIAEGYSVSREKKESFPLTVTSAQKNPTAFYLCASSSYGDEQFFGPGTRLTVL.

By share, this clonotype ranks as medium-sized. For the CDR3, the DNA is TGCGCCAGCAGCCAAGTGCACCACGCCTACAATGAGCAGTTCTTC. Its protein product is CASSQVHHAYNEQFF. This chain connects TRBV4-1 to TRBJ2-1; D unclear. The germline gives CDR1 MGHRA, CDR2 YSYEKL. This CDR3 comprises 15 residues. Trimming cost V 1 base and J 2 bases, with 9 bases left between them.

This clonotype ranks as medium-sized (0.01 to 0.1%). CDR3 amino acids: CASSIERGGTDTQYF. The CDR3 DNA sequence: TGTGCCAGCAGTATCGAGCGGGGGGGCACAGATACGCAGTATTTT. The genes are TRBV28 and TRBJ2-3; 9 nucleotides align to TRBD2. Trimming at V came to 5 bases and at J to 1 base, leaving 4 bases not matched to a gene. CDR3 length: 15 amino acids. CDR1 is MDHEN, CDR2 SYDVKM, per germline.

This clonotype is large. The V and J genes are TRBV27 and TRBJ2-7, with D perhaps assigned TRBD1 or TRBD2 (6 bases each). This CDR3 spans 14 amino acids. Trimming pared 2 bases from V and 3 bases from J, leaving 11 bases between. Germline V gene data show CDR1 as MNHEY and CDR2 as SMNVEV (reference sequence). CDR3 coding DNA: TGTGCCAGCAGTTTAACGGGGGCCCTCTACGAGCAGTACTTC. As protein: CASSLTGALYEQYF.

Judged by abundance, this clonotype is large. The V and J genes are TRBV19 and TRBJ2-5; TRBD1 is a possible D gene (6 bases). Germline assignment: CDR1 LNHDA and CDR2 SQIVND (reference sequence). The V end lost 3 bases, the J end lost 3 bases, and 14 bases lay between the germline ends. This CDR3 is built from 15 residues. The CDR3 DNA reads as TGTGCCAGTAGTATTATGGGGACAATGAAAGAGACCCAGTACTTC. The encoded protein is CASSIMGTMKETQYF.

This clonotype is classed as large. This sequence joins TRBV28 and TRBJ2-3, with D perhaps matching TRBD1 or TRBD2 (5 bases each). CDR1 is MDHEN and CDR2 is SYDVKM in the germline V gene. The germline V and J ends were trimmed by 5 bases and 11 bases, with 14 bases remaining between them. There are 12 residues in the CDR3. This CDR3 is CASSRGLQKQYF. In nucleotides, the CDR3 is TGTGCCAGCAGTCGGGGCCTACAGAAGCAGTATTTT.

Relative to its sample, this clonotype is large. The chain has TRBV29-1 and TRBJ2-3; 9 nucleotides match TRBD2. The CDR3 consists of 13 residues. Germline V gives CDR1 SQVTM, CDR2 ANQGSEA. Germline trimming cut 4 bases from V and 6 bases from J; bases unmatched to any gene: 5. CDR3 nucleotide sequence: TGCAGCGTTGCTAGCGGGGTAGTGGATACGCAGTATTTT. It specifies CSVASGVVDTQYF.

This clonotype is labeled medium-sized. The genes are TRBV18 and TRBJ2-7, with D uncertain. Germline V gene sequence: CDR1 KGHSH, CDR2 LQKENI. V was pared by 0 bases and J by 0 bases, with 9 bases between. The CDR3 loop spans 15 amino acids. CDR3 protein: CASSPPLNTSYEQYF. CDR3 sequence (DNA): TGTGCCAGCTCACCACCCCTTAATACCTCCTACGAGCAGTACTTC.

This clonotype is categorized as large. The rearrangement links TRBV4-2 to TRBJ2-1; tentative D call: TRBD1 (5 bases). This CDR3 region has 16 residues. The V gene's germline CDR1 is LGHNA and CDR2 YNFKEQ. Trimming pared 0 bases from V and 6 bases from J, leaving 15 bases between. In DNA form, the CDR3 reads TGTGCCAGCAGCCAAGAACATACTCCTGGGGCCAATGAGCAGTTCTTC. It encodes CASSQEHTPGANEQFF.

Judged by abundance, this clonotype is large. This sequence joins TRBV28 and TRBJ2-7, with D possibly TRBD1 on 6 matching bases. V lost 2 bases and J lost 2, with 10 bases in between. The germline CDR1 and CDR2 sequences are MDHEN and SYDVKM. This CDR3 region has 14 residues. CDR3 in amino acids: CASSLAQGTYEQYF. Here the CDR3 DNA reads TGTGCCAGCAGTTTAGCACAGGGAACCTACGAGCAGTACTTC.

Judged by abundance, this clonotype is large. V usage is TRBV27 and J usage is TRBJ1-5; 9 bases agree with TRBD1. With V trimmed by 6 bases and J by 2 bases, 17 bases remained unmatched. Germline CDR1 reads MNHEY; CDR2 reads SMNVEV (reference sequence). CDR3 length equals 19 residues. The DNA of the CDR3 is TGTGCCAGCAGCCCGCATGTCCGCCGACAGGGGGGCCGCAATCAGCCCCAGCATTTT. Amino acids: CASSPHVRRQGGRNQPQHF.

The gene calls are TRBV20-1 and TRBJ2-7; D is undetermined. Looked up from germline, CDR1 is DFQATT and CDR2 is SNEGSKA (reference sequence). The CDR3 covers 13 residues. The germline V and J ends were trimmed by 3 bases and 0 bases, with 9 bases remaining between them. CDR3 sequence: CSARRQTSYEQYF. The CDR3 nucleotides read TGCAGTGCTAGGCGCCAGACCTCCTACGAGCAGTACTTC.

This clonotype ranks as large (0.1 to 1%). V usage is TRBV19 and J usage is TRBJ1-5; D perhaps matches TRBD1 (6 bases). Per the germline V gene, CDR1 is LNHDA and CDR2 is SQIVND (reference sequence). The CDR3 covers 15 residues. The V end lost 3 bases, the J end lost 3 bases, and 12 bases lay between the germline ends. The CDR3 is CASSMGQGPNQPQHF. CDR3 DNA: TGTGCCAGTAGTATGGGGCAGGGGCCCAATCAGCCCCAGCATTTT.

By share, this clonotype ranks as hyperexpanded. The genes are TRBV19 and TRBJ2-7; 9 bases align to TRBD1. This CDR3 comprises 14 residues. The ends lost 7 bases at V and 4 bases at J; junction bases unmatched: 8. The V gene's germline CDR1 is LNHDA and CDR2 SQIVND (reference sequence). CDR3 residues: CASTPTGGIYEQYF. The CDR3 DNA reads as TGTGCCAGTACTCCGACAGGGGGAATATACGAGCAGTACTTC.

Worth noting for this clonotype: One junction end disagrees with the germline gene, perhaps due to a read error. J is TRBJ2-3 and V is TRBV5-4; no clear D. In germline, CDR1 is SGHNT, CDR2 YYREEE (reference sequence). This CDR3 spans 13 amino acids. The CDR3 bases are TGTGCCAGCAGCGAGAAAGGCACAGATACGCGGTATTTT. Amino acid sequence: CASSEKGTDTRYF.